One and the same sample provided the 11 T cell receptor beta chains below, sequenced in a study of blood T cell repertoires in COVID-19. Libraries were prepared by immunoSEQ multiplex PCR; TCRdb keeps only in-frame clonotypes and omits some of them. The sample lists approximately 300,000 clones, around nine tenths occurring once. The sample taken for sequencing was PBMCs or T cells enriched from blood (not recorded which). These receptors originate from a woman between 18 and 30 years old who had recovered from COVID-19.

The chain joins TRBV11-2 to TRBJ2-7, with no clear D. The V gene lost 1 base and the J gene lost 0 bases, with 10 bases spanning the gap. CDR1 SGHAT and CDR2 FQNNGV come from the germline V gene. The CDR3 is 15 amino acids. The CDR3 is CASSLAQPSSYEQYF. For the CDR3, the DNA is TGTGCCAGCAGCTTAGCACAGCCGAGCTCCTACGAGCAGTACTTC. The full variable domain, in which reference TRBV11-2 and TRBJ2-7 provide the parts outside the CDR3, is EAGVAQSPRYKIIEKRQSVAFWCNPISGHATLYWYQQILGQGPKLLIQFQNNGVVDDSQLPKDRFSAERLKGVDSTLKIQPAKLEDSAVYLCASSLAQPSSYEQYFGPGTRLTVT.

The genes are TRBV19 and TRBJ2-7; TRBD1 matches 7 bases. The V gene's germline CDR1 is LNHDA and CDR2 SQIVND (reference sequence). The V segment lost 6 bases and the J segment 4 bases; nucleotides outside the gene matches: 12. The CDR3 covers 15 residues. The CDR3 loop is CASSPRDSPIYEQYF. The CDR3 coding sequence is TGTGCCAGTAGCCCCCGGGACAGCCCGATTTACGAGCAGTACTTC. Using reference TRBV19 and TRBJ2-7 for the parts outside the CDR3, the full variable domain is DGGITQSPKYLFRKEGQNVTLSCEQNLNHDAMYWYRQDPGQGLRLIYYSQIVNDFQKGDIAEGYSVSREKKESFPLTVTSAQKNPTAFYLCASSPRDSPIYEQYFGPGTRLTVT.

Only one count was recorded for this clone. V and J are TRBV5-8 and TRBJ2-2; 7 bases are shared with TRBD2. The CDR3 covers 16 residues. Trimming took 4 bases from V and 4 from J; bases not matched to a gene: 10. Germline V gene lookup returns CDR1 SGHTS and CDR2 YDEGEE. As DNA, the CDR3 is TGTGCCAGCAGCCCCTGGGGAGGGGCGCGCACCGGGGAGCTGTTTTTT. Its protein product is CASSPWGGARTGELFF.

This clone was detected once. The CDR3 region has the DNA TGTGCCAGCAGTTCCCTCTACAGGGGAAGGGACACCGGGGAGCTGTTTTTT. Its protein is CASSSLYRGRDTGELFF. This chain links TRBV27 with TRBJ2-2; 7 bases map to TRBD1. The germline gives CDR1 MNHEY, CDR2 SMNVEV (reference sequence). The CDR3 covers 17 residues. The V gene end was trimmed by 4 bases and the J gene end by 3 bases; junction bases not matched to a gene: 11.

The chain has TRBV25-1 and TRBJ2-7; maybe TRBD1 (6 bases). Trimming took off 4 bases at V and 9 bases at J, with 13 bases between the two ends. This CDR3 has 12 residues. Germline V gives CDR1 MGHDK, CDR2 SYGVNS. This chain's CDR3 is CASSVQGRWQYF. The CDR3 region has the DNA TGTGCCAGCAGTGTGCAGGGGAGATGGCAGTACTTC.

This chain uses TRBV7-3 with TRBJ2-1; a possible D gene is TRBD2 (5 bases). The CDR3 extends over 14 amino acids. Looked up from germline, CDR1 is SGHTA and CDR2 is FQGTGA. V was cut by 2 bases and J by 9 bases, with 14 bases left in between. The CDR3 is CASSLSPGSGEQFF. The DNA for the CDR3 is TGTGCCAGCAGCTTATCCCCGGGGAGTGGTGAGCAGTTCTTC.

The gene calls are TRBV3-1 (or the pseudogene TRBV3-2) and TRBJ2-1; D is ambiguous. Germline loops: CDR1 LGHDT, CDR2 YNNKEL (reference sequence). The CDR3 has 13 amino acids. Trimming cost V 2 bases and J 8 bases, with 10 bases left between them. CDR3 DNA: TGTGCCAGCAGCCAACCTCTAAGCTATGAGCAGTTCTTC. Translating it yields CASSQPLSYEQFF.

The gene calls are TRBV5-1 and TRBJ2-7; 12 bases align to TRBD1. The germline V gene has CDR1 SGHRS and CDR2 YFSETQ. This CDR3 spans 14 amino acids. V gave up 4 bases and J gave up 3 bases; unmatched junction bases: 2. CDR3 sequence reads: CASSRDRGLYEQYF. DNA of the CDR3: TGCGCCAGCAGCAGGGACAGGGGGCTCTACGAGCAGTACTTC. Full variable domain (outside the CDR3, taken from reference TRBV5-1 and TRBJ2-7): KAGVTQTPRYLIKTRGQQVTLSCSPISGHRSVSWYQQTPGQGLQFLFEYFSETQRNKGNFPGRFSGRQFSNSRSEMNVSTLELGDSALYLCASSRDRGLYEQYFGPGTRLTVT.

This chain uses TRBV6-1 with TRBJ1-1; no firm D call. Germline CDR1 reads MNHNS; CDR2 reads SASEGT. The V and J ends lost 1 base and 1 base respectively, with 10 bases between them. The CDR3 consists of 15 residues. The CDR3 loop reads CASSEVMYRNTEAFF. The CDR3 region has the DNA TGTGCCAGCAGTGAAGTAATGTACAGGAACACTGAAGCTTTCTTT.

The table lists this clone with a count of one. The gene calls are TRBV5-6 and TRBJ2-7; perhaps TRBD2 as D (6 bases). With 2 bases removed from V and 5 bases from J, the gap between germline ends came to 17 bases. Germline V gene lookup returns CDR1 SGHDT and CDR2 YYEEEE. The CDR3 consists of 15 residues. CDR3 in amino acids: CASSLPRLGGNEQYF. The DNA for the CDR3 is TGTGCCAGCAGCTTACCACGTCTTGGAGGGAACGAGCAGTACTTC.

The V call is TRBV2, the J call TRBJ2-1; weak D call: TRBD2 (6 bases). The CDR3 covers 15 residues. V lost 11 bases and J lost 0, with 17 bases in between. Germline CDR1 and CDR2: SNHLY and FYNNEI. In nucleotides, the CDR3 is TGTGCCGGGGGGACTTCATCGAACTCCTACAATGAGCAGTTCTTC. This sequence encodes CAGGTSSNSYNEQFF.